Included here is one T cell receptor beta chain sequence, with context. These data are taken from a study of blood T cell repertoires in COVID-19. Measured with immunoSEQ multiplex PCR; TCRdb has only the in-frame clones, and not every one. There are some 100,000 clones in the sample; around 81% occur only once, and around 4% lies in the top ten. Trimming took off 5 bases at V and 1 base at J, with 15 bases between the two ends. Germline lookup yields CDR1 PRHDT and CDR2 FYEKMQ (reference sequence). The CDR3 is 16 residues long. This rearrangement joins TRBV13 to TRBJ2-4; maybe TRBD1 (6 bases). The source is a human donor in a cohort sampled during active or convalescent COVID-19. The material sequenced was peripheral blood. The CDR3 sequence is CASSTRQEFAKNIQYF. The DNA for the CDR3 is TGTGCCAGCAGCACACGACAGGAGTTCGCCAAAAACATTCAGTACTTC.